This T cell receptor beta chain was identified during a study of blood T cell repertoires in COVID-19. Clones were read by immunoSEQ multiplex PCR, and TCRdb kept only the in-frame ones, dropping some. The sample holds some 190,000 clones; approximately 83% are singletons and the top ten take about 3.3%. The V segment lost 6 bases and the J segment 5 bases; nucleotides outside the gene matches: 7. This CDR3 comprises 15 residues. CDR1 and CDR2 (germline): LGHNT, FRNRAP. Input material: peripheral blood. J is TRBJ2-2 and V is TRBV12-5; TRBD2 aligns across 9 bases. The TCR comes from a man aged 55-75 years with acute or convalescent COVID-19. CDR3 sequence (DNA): TGTGCTAGTGGACCCGGACTAGCGTTGACCGGGGAGCTGTTTTTT. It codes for CASGPGLALTGELFF.